Sequencing of this T cell receptor beta chain was carried out in a study of control samples from healthy donors and cancer patients. The CDR3 is 18 amino acids. Germline V gives CDR1 LNHDA, CDR2 SQIVND (reference sequence). Trimming took 3 bases from V and 6 from J, leaving 24 bases between them. Only in-frame clones appear in the TCRdb table, and some are missing; sequencing was by immunoSEQ multiplex PCR. The sample shows just under 75,000 clones, roughly 87% of them seen only once. The TCR comes from a woman between 45 and 60 years old in good health. The chain uses TRBV19 and TRBJ1-5, with D unclear. Sequencing was performed on blood. CDR3 region: CASSIPPTLQVHSQPQHF. In DNA, the CDR3 is TGTGCCAGTAGTATCCCCCCGACCTTGCAGGTGCATAGTCAGCCCCAGCATTTT.